Sequencing of this T cell receptor (beta chain) was carried out in a study of blood T cell repertoires in COVID-19. This CDR3 contains 14 residues. Germline V gene data show CDR1 as SGDLS and CDR2 as YYNGEE. J was trimmed by 4 bases and V by 3 bases; bases with no gene match: 5. Enrollees, roughly 18 to 89 years old, lived in 24 US areas. The table came from immunoSEQ multiplex PCR; TCRdb's copy has only in-frame clones and leaves some out. The table shows fewer than 400,000 clones, with over 80% occurring only once. The source is a woman aged 18-29 years who had recovered from COVID-19. The sample was PBMCs or T cells enriched from blood (not recorded which). The J gene is TRBJ1-2, the V gene TRBV9, with TRBD1 identical over 8 bases. CDR3 in amino acids: CASSETGEGYGYTF. The CDR3 bases are TGTGCCAGCAGCGAGACAGGGGAAGGCTATGGCTACACCTTC.